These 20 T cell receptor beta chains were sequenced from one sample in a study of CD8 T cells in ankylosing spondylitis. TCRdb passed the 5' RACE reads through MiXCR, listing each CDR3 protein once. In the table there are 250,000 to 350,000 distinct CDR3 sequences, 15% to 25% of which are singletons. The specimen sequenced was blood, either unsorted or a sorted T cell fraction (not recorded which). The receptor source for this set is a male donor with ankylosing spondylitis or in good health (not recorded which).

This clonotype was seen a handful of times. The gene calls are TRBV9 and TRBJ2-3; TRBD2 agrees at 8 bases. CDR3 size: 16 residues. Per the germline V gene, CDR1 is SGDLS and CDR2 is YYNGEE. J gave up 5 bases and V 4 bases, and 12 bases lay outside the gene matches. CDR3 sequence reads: CASSPRTAGVGDTQYF. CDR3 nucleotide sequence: TGTGCCAGCAGCCCCCGTACAGCGGGAGTCGGAGATACGCAGTATTTT.

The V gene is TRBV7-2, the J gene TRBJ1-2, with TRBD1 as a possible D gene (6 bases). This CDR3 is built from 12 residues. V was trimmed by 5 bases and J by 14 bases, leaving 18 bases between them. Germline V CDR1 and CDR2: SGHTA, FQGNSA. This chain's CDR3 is CASSLTDSLRTF. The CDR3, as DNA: TGTGCCAGCAGCCTGACGGACAGCTTAAGGACCTTC.

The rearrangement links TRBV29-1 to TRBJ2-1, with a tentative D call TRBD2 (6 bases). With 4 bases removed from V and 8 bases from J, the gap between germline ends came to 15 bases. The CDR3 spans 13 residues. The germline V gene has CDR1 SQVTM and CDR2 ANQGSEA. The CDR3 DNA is TGCAGCGTTGCGTCGCCAGCGGGCGATGAGCAGTTCTTC. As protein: CSVASPAGDEQFF.

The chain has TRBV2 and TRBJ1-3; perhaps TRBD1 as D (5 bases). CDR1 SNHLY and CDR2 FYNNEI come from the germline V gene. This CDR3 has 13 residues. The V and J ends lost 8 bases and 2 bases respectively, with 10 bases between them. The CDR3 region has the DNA TGTGCCAGCCGGGGGTCGACTGGAAACACCATATATTTT. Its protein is CASRGSTGNTIYF.

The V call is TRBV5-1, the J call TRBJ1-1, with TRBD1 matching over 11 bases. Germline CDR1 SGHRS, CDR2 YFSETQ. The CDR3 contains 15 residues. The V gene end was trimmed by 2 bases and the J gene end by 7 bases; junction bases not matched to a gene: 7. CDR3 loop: CASSLSDRGLNEAFF. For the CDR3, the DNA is TGCGCCAGCAGCTTATCGGACAGGGGGCTGAATGAAGCTTTCTTT. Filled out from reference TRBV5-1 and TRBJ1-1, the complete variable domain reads KAGVTQTPRYLIKTRGQQVTLSCSPISGHRSVSWYQQTPGQGLQFLFEYFSETQRNKGNFPGRFSGRQFSNSRSEMNVSTLELGDSALYLCASSLSDRGLNEAFFGQGTRLTVV.

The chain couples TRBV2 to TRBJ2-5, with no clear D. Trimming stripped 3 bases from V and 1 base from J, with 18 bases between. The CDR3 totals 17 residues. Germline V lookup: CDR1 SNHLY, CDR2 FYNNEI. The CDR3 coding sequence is TGTGCCAGCAGTGACCCCTTTATCCTCGACCCCCAAGAGACCCAGTACTTC. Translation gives CASSDPFILDPQETQYF.

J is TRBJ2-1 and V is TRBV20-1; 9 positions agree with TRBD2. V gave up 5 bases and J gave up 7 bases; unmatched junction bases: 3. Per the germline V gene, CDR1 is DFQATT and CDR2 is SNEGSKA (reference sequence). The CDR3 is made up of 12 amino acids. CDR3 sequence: CSALSGGNEQFF. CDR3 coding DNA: TGCAGTGCTCTCAGCGGGGGGAATGAGCAGTTCTTC.

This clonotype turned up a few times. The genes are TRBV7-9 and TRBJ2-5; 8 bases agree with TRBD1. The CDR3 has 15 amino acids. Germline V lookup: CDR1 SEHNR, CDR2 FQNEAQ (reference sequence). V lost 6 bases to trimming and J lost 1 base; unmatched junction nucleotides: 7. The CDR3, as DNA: TGTGCCAGCAGTAAACTAGACAGGGGCCAAGAGACCCAGTACTTC. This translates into CASSKLDRGQETQYF.

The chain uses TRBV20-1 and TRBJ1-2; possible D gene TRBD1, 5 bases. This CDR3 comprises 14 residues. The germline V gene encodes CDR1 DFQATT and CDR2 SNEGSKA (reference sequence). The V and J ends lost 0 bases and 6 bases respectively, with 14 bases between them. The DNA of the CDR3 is TGCAGTGCTAGAGATCGCCGGGGACTGGATGGCTACACCTTC. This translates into CSARDRRGLDGYTF.

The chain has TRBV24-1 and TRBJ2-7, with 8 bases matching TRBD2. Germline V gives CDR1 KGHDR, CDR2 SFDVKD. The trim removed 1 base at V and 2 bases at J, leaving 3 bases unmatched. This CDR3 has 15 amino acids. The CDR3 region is CATSDFGGRTYEQYV. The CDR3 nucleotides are TGTGCCACCAGTGATTTCGGCGGGAGGACCTACGAGCAGTACGTC.

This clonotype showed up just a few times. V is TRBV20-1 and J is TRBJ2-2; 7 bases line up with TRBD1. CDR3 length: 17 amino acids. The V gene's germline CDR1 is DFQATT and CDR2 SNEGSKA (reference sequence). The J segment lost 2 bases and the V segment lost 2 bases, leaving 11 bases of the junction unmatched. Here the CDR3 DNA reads TGCAGTGCTAGAATTTCCATGACAGGGCACAACACCGGGGAGCTGTTTTTT. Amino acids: CSARISMTGHNTGELFF.

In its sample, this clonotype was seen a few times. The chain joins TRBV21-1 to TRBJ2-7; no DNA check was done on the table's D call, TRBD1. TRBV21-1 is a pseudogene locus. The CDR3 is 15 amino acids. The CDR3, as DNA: TGTGCCAGCAGAAAAAGCCCGACAGGGAGCCACGAGCAGTACGTC. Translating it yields CASRKSPTGSHEQYV.

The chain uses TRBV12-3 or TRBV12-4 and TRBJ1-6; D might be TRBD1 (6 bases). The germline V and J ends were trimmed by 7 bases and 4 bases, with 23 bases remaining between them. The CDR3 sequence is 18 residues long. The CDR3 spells CASIRRWSGGSYNSPLHF. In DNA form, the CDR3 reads TGTGCCAGCATCAGACGGTGGTCGGGGGGCAGTTATAATTCACCCCTCCACTTT.

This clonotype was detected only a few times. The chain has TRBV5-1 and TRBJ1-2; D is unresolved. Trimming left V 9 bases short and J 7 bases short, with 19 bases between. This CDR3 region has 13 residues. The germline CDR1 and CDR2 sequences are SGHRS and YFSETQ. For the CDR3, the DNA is TGCGCCACCACAGCGGATGGGGTTGGTGGCTACACCTTC. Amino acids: CATTADGVGGYTF.

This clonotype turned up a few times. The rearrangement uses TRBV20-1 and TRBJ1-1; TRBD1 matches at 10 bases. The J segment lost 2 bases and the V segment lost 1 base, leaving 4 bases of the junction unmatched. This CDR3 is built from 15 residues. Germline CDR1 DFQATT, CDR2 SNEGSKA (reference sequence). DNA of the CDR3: TGCAGTGCTAGAGTCTGGGACAGGGGAAACACTGAAGCTTTCTTT. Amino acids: CSARVWDRGNTEAFF.

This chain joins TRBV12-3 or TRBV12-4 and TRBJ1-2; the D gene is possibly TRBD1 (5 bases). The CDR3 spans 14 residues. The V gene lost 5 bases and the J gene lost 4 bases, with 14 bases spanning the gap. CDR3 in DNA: TGTGCCAGCAGTCCTCCCGACAGCCGCTATGGCTACACCTTC. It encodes CASSPPDSRYGYTF.

CDR3 DNA: TGTGCCAGCAGTTTAACGGGGGCTGGGGCCAACGTCCTGACTTTC. The encoded protein is CASSLTGAGANVLTF. The rearrangement joins TRBV12-3 or TRBV12-4 to TRBJ2-6; a weak D match, TRBD2 (6 bases). This CDR3 contains 15 residues. The germline V and J ends were trimmed by 2 bases and 2 bases, with 7 bases remaining between them.

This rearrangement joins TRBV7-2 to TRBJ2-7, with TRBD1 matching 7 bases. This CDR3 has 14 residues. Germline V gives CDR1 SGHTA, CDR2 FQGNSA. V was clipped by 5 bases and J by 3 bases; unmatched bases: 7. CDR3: CASSVGQLNYEQYV. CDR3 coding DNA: TGTGCCAGCAGCGTGGGACAGCTAAACTACGAGCAGTACGTC.

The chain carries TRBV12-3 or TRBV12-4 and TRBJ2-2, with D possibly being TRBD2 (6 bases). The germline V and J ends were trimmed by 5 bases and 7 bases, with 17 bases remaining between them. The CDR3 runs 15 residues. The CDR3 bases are TGTGCCAGCAGTCTATGGGAGGTTCGAGGCGGGGAGCTGTTTTTT. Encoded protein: CASSLWEVRGGELFF.

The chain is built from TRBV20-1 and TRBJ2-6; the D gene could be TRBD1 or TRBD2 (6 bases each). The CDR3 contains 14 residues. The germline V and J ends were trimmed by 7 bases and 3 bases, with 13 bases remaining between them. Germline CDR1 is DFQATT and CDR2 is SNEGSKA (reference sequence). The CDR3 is CSGSGGLGANVLTF. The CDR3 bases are TGCAGTGGTTCCGGGGGCCTTGGGGCCAACGTCCTGACTTTC.